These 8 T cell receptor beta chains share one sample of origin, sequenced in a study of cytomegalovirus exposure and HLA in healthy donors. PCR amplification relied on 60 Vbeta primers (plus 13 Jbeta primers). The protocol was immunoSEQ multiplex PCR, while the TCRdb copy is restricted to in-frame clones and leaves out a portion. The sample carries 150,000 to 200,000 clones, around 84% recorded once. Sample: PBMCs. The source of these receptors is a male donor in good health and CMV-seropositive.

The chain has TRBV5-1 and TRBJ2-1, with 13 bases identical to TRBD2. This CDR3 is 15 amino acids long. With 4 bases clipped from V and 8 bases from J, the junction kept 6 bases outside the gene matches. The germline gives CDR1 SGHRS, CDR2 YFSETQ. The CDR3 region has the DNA TGCGCCAGCAGCGTCGGGACTAGCGGGGTTGATGAGCAGTTCTTC. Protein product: CASSVGTSGVDEQFF.

As DNA, the CDR3 is TGTGCCAGCAAGGCGGGGAGTAACTACAATGAGCAGTTCTTC. It encodes CASKAGSNYNEQFF. The V and J genes are TRBV7-6 and TRBJ2-1, with D tentatively TRBD2 (6 bases). Germline loops: CDR1 SGHVS, CDR2 FNYEAQ. The CDR3 totals 14 residues. V lost 7 bases to trimming and J lost 3 bases, with 13 bases between them.

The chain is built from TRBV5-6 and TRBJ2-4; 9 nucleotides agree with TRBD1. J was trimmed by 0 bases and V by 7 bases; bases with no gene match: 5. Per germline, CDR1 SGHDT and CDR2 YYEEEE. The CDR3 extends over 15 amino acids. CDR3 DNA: TGTGCCAGCGGAAACAGGGGGCTAGCCAAAAACATTCAGTACTTC. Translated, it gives CASGNRGLAKNIQYF.

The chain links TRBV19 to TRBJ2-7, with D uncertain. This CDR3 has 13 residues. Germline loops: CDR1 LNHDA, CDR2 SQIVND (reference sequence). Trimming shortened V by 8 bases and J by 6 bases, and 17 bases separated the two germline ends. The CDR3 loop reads CASYNSGSGEQYF. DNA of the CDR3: TGTGCCAGTTATAATTCCGGGTCCGGCGAGCAGTACTTC.

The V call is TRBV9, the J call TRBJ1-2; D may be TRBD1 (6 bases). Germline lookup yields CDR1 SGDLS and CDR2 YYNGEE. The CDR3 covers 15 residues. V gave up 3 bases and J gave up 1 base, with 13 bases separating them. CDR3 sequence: CASSANRALNYGYTF. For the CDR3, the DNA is TGTGCCAGCAGCGCCAACAGGGCCCTTAACTATGGCTACACCTTC.

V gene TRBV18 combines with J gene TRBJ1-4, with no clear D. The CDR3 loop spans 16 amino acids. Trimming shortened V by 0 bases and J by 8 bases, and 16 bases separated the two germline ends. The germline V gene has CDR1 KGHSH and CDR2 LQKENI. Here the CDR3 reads CASSPPGEGAREKLFF. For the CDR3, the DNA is TGTGCCAGCTCACCACCAGGCGAGGGAGCTAGAGAAAAACTGTTTTTT.

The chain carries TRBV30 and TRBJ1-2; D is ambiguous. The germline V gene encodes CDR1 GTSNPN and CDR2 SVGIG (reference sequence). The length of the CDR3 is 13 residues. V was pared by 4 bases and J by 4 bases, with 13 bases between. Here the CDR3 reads CAWNPRSPYGYTF. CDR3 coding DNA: TGTGCCTGGAATCCACGGTCCCCCTATGGCTACACCTTC.

The CDR3 loop reads CASSSPGQGHTEAFF. Here the CDR3 DNA reads TGTGCCAGCAGCTCACCGGGACAGGGGCACACTGAAGCTTTCTTT. The chain recombines TRBV5-4 with TRBJ1-1; 10 bases line up with TRBD1. J lost 3 bases, V lost 3 bases, and 5 bases had no gene match. There are 15 residues in the CDR3. Per the germline V gene, CDR1 is SGHNT and CDR2 is YYREEE (reference sequence). Supplemented by reference TRBV5-4 and TRBJ1-1, the full variable domain reads ETGVTQSPTHLIKTRGQQVTLRCSSQSGHNTVSWYQQALGQGPQFIFQYYREEENGRGNFPPRFSGLQFPNYSSELNVNALELDDSALYLCASSSPGQGHTEAFFGQGTRLTVV.